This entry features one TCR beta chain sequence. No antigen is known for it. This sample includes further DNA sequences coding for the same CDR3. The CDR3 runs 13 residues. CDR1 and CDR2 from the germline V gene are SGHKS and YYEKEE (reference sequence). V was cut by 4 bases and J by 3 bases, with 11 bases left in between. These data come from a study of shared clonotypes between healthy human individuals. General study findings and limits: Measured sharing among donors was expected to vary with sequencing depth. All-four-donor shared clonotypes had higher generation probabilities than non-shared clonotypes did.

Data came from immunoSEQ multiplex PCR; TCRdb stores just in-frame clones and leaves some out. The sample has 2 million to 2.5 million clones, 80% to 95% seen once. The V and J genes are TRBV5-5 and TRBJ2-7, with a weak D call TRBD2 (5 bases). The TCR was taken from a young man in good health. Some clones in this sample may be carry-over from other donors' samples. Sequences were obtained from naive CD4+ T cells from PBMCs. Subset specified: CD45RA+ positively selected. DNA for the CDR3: TGTGCCAGCAGCCCCGTGGGGAGCTACGAGCAGTACTTC. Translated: CASSPVGSYEQYF.